Listed below are T cell receptor beta chains from one sample, sequenced in a study of T cells in tuberculosis. TCRdb keeps only in-frame clones here, not all; method: immunoSEQ multiplex PCR. The sample lists around 19,000 clones, more than 80% occurring once. The material sequenced was PBMCs. These TCRs come from a donor aged 5-35 years with latent tuberculosis or without tuberculosis infection. Both conserved end residues are part of each CDR3. Each record gives: CDR3 length, J gene, D gene, clone size, V gene, CDR3 protein, CDR3 DNA. The D gene is left open where the match is weak. Size values are once, few and many counts, or a class for expanded clones, and some rows have none.

cdr3_length: 16; j_call: TRBJ2-7; d_call: NA; clone_size: NA; v_call: TRBV5-4; cdr3_aa: CASSLGTVRSSYEQYF; cdr3_nt: TGTGCCAGCAGCTTGGGGACAGTCCGTTCCTCCTACGAGCAGTACTTC
cdr3_length: 16; j_call: TRBJ1-4; d_call: TRBD1; clone_size: few; v_call: TRBV19; cdr3_aa: CAGLADRKTRSEKLFF; cdr3_nt: TGTGCCGGACTGGCGGACAGGAAAACCCGGAGTGAAAAACTGTTTTTT
cdr3_length: 15; j_call: TRBJ2-5; d_call: NA; clone_size: NA; v_call: TRBV5-1; cdr3_aa: CASSFGSGGQETQYF; cdr3_nt: TGCGCCAGCAGCTTCGGGAGCGGCGGGCAAGAGACCCAGTACTTC
cdr3_length: 18; j_call: TRBJ1-3; d_call: TRBD1; clone_size: NA; v_call: TRBV13; cdr3_aa: CASRLTGAPLRSGNTIYF; cdr3_nt: TGTGCCAGCAGACTGACAGGGGCCCCATTAAGGTCTGGAAACACCATATATTTT
cdr3_length: 17; j_call: TRBJ2-1; d_call: TRBD2; clone_size: NA; v_call: TRBV11-2; cdr3_aa: CASSLGVTSGGDNEQFF; cdr3_nt: TGTGCCAGCAGCTTAGGGGTGACTAGCGGGGGGGACAATGAGCAGTTCTTC
cdr3_length: 15; j_call: TRBJ1-1; d_call: NA; clone_size: NA; v_call: TRBV18; cdr3_aa: CASSQHPGPGERAFF; cdr3_nt: TGTGCCAGCTCACAGCACCCGGGGCCGGGAGAGCGAGCTTTCTTT
cdr3_length: 16; j_call: TRBJ2-4; d_call: TRBD1; clone_size: once; v_call: TRBV6-1; cdr3_aa: CASSDPGGQSKNIQYF; cdr3_nt: TGTGCCAGCAGTGACCCTGGGGGACAGTCCAAAAACATTCAGTACTTC
cdr3_length: 14; j_call: TRBJ2-1; d_call: NA; clone_size: NA; v_call: TRBV29-1; cdr3_aa: CSVAWAISYNEQFF; cdr3_nt: TGCAGCGTTGCCTGGGCGATATCCTACAATGAGCAGTTCTTC
cdr3_length: 16; j_call: TRBJ2-7; d_call: TRBD1; clone_size: NA; v_call: TRBV6-4; cdr3_aa: CASSDSKTGGGYEQYF; cdr3_nt: TGTGCCAGCAGTGACTCGAAAACAGGGGGCGGCTACGAGCAGTACTTC
cdr3_length: 14; j_call: TRBJ1-1; d_call: NA; clone_size: NA; v_call: TRBV5-1; cdr3_aa: CASSPDRTNTEAFF; cdr3_nt: TGCGCCAGCAGCCCCGACAGGACGAACACTGAAGCTTTCTTT
cdr3_length: 12; j_call: TRBJ1-1; d_call: NA; clone_size: NA; v_call: TRBV25-1; cdr3_aa: CASSDRVLEAFF; cdr3_nt: TGTGCCAGCAGTGACAGGGTACTGGAAGCTTTCTTT
cdr3_length: 14; j_call: TRBJ1-2; d_call: TRBD1; clone_size: NA; v_call: TRBV9; cdr3_aa: CASSVGGTGWGYTF; cdr3_nt: TGTGCCAGCAGCGTAGGCGGGACAGGGTGGGGCTACACCTTC
cdr3_length: 16; j_call: TRBJ1-6; d_call: TRBD1; clone_size: NA; v_call: TRBV28; cdr3_aa: CASIPRIWSGGSPLHF; cdr3_nt: TGTGCCAGCATACCTCGTATCTGGTCAGGGGGATCACCCCTCCACTTT
cdr3_length: 14; j_call: TRBJ1-1; d_call: NA; clone_size: once; v_call: TRBV7-8; cdr3_aa: CASSSTGWDTEAFF; cdr3_nt: TGTGCCAGCAGCTCGACGGGTTGGGACACTGAAGCTTTCTTT
cdr3_length: 17; j_call: TRBJ2-6; d_call: NA; clone_size: NA; v_call: TRBV19; cdr3_aa: CASSIDRRSSGANVLTF; cdr3_nt: TGTGCCAGTAGTATTGACAGGCGGAGCTCTGGGGCCAACGTCCTGACTTTC
cdr3_length: 16; j_call: TRBJ2-5; d_call: TRBD2; clone_size: NA; v_call: TRBV7-2; cdr3_aa: CASSRRRGGIQETQYF; cdr3_nt: TGTGCCAGCAGTCGGCGGCGGGGGGGCATCCAAGAGACCCAGTACTTC
cdr3_length: 14; j_call: TRBJ2-7; d_call: TRBD1; clone_size: NA; v_call: TRBV10-3; cdr3_aa: CAISEVAGGYEQYF; cdr3_nt: TGTGCCATCAGTGAGGTAGCAGGGGGCTACGAGCAGTACTTC
cdr3_length: 19; j_call: TRBJ2-4; d_call: TRBD2; clone_size: once; v_call: TRBV15; cdr3_aa: CATSGRLAGGPLAKNIQYF; cdr3_nt: TGTGCCACCAGCGGTAGACTAGCGGGGGGCCCACTAGCCAAAAACATTCAGTACTTC
cdr3_length: 15; j_call: TRBJ2-2; d_call: NA; clone_size: NA; v_call: TRBV7-3; cdr3_aa: CASSLTSANTGELFF; cdr3_nt: TGTGCCAGCAGCTTAACCAGCGCGAACACCGGGGAGCTGTTTTTT
cdr3_length: 14; j_call: TRBJ2-7; d_call: TRBD1; clone_size: NA; v_call: TRBV30; cdr3_aa: CAWSPWTGKGEQYF; cdr3_nt: TGTGCCTGGAGTCCCTGGACAGGGAAGGGCGAGCAGTACTTC
cdr3_length: 15; j_call: TRBJ1-3; d_call: NA; clone_size: NA; v_call: TRBV2; cdr3_aa: CASSEHLSSGNTIYF; cdr3_nt: TGTGCCAGCAGTGAACACCTGAGCTCTGGAAACACCATATATTTT
cdr3_length: 16; j_call: TRBJ1-2; d_call: NA; clone_size: NA; v_call: TRBV27; cdr3_aa: CASRLDGLGGAYGYTF; cdr3_nt: TGTGCCAGCAGGTTGGATGGATTGGGAGGGGCCTATGGCTACACCTTC
cdr3_length: 15; j_call: TRBJ2-3; d_call: TRBD1; clone_size: once; v_call: TRBV11-2; cdr3_aa: CASSYGQGGTDTQYF; cdr3_nt: TGTGCCAGCAGCTACGGACAGGGAGGTACGGATACGCAGTATTTT
cdr3_length: 13; j_call: TRBJ1-2; d_call: NA; clone_size: NA; v_call: TRBV18; cdr3_aa: CASSPDLGDGYTF; cdr3_nt: TGTGCCAGCTCACCAGATTTGGGCGATGGCTACACCTTC
cdr3_length: 16; j_call: TRBJ1-2; d_call: NA; clone_size: once; v_call: TRBV28; cdr3_aa: CASRSLPGLKGDGYTF; cdr3_nt: TGTGCCAGCAGGAGCTTACCGGGTCTCAAAGGCGATGGCTACACCTTC
cdr3_length: 13; j_call: TRBJ2-5; d_call: NA; clone_size: NA; v_call: TRBV7-2; cdr3_aa: CASSLASAETQYF; cdr3_nt: TGTGCCAGCAGCTTAGCCAGCGCAGAGACCCAGTACTTC
cdr3_length: 17; j_call: TRBJ2-4; d_call: TRBD1; clone_size: NA; v_call: TRBV6-4; cdr3_aa: CASSDSDRATHKNIQYF; cdr3_nt: TGTGCCAGCAGTGACTCGGACAGGGCCACTCATAAAAACATTCAGTACTTC
cdr3_length: 16; j_call: TRBJ1-6; d_call: NA; clone_size: NA; v_call: TRBV6-6; cdr3_aa: CASSSSGRNYNSPLHF; cdr3_nt: TGTGCCAGCAGCTCTAGTGGCAGAAACTATAATTCACCCCTCCACTTT
cdr3_length: 14; j_call: TRBJ2-7; d_call: NA; clone_size: NA; v_call: TRBV5-1; cdr3_aa: CASSLDPGLPEQYF; cdr3_nt: TGCGCCAGCAGCTTGGATCCAGGGCTGCCCGAGCAGTACTTC
cdr3_length: 16; j_call: TRBJ2-2; d_call: NA; clone_size: NA; v_call: TRBV19; cdr3_aa: CASSWLTGSNTGELFF; cdr3_nt: TGTGCCAGTAGTTGGCTGACAGGATCTAACACCGGGGAGCTGTTTTTT
cdr3_length: 14; j_call: TRBJ1-1; d_call: TRBD1; clone_size: NA; v_call: TRBV6-4; cdr3_aa: CASSPGTGGTEAFF; cdr3_nt: TGTGCCAGCAGTCCCGGGACAGGGGGCACTGAAGCTTTCTTT
cdr3_length: 15; j_call: TRBJ1-1; d_call: NA; clone_size: NA; v_call: TRBV6-5; cdr3_aa: CASTGPGGMNTEAFF; cdr3_nt: TGTGCCAGCACGGGGCCCGGAGGGATGAACACTGAAGCTTTCTTT
cdr3_length: 17; j_call: TRBJ2-1; d_call: TRBD2; clone_size: NA; v_call: TRBV5-1; cdr3_aa: CASSYRGLADRYNEQFF; cdr3_nt: TGCGCCAGCTCCTACCGGGGACTAGCTGACCGTTACAATGAGCAGTTCTTC
cdr3_length: 16; j_call: TRBJ1-5; d_call: TRBD1; clone_size: NA; v_call: TRBV5-8; cdr3_aa: CASSLDGQGVGPPQHF; cdr3_nt: TGTGCCAGCAGCTTGGATGGACAGGGGGTCGGGCCGCCCCAGCATTTT
cdr3_length: 17; j_call: TRBJ2-3; d_call: TRBD2; clone_size: once; v_call: TRBV5-6; cdr3_aa: CASSLILAGPSTDTQYF; cdr3_nt: TGTGCCAGCAGCTTGATCTTAGCGGGGCCTAGCACAGATACGCAGTATTTT
cdr3_length: 11; j_call: TRBJ2-1; d_call: NA; clone_size: NA; v_call: TRBV29-1; cdr3_aa: CSVTPYNEQFF; cdr3_nt: TGCAGCGTGACTCCCTACAATGAGCAGTTCTTC
cdr3_length: 17; j_call: TRBJ1-5; d_call: NA; clone_size: few; v_call: TRBV12-5; cdr3_aa: CASGLQGGGSGNQPQHF; cdr3_nt: TGTGCTAGTGGTCTCCAGGGTGGAGGGAGTGGCAATCAGCCCCAGCATTTT
cdr3_length: 14; j_call: TRBJ2-2; d_call: NA; clone_size: NA; v_call: TRBV11-3; cdr3_aa: CASSAGTSTGELFF; cdr3_nt: TGTGCCAGCAGCGCGGGGACGTCCACCGGGGAGCTGTTTTTT
cdr3_length: 15; j_call: TRBJ1-2; d_call: NA; clone_size: NA; v_call: TRBV15; cdr3_aa: CATSSGGWGGSGYTF; cdr3_nt: TGTGCCACCAGCAGTGGGGGTTGGGGAGGGAGCGGCTACACCTTC
cdr3_length: 14; j_call: TRBJ1-1; d_call: NA; clone_size: NA; v_call: TRBV19; cdr3_aa: CASTRYREYTEAFF; cdr3_nt: TGTGCCAGTACTCGCTACAGGGAGTACACTGAAGCTTTCTTT
cdr3_length: 14; j_call: TRBJ2-2; d_call: TRBD2; clone_size: NA; v_call: TRBV12-5; cdr3_aa: CATRGGADTGELFF; cdr3_nt: TGTGCTACCCGGGGGGGGGCGGACACCGGGGAGCTGTTTTTT
cdr3_length: 14; j_call: TRBJ1-2; d_call: TRBD1; clone_size: NA; v_call: TRBV6-5; cdr3_aa: CASSRDRGIGGYTF; cdr3_nt: TGTGCCAGCAGCCGGGACAGGGGGATAGGAGGCTACACCTTC
cdr3_length: 14; j_call: TRBJ1-2; d_call: NA; clone_size: NA; v_call: TRBV6-4; cdr3_aa: CASSLGQGNYGYTF; cdr3_nt: TGTGCCAGCAGTCTGGGGCAGGGAAACTATGGCTACACCTTC
cdr3_length: 15; j_call: TRBJ2-7; d_call: TRBD2; clone_size: NA; v_call: TRBV4-3; cdr3_aa: CASSPASGGSYEQYF; cdr3_nt: TGCGCCAGCAGCCCCGCTAGCGGGGGATCCTACGAGCAGTACTTC
cdr3_length: 15; j_call: TRBJ2-5; d_call: NA; clone_size: NA; v_call: TRBV15; cdr3_aa: CATSRGTPTQETQYF; cdr3_nt: TGTGCCACCAGCAGAGGGACACCAACTCAAGAGACCCAGTACTTC
cdr3_length: 15; j_call: TRBJ1-2; d_call: NA; clone_size: once; v_call: TRBV2; cdr3_aa: CASSVGQGGDYGYTF; cdr3_nt: TGTGCCAGCAGTGTCGGGCAGGGTGGGGACTATGGCTACACCTTC
cdr3_length: 14; j_call: TRBJ2-5; d_call: NA; clone_size: NA; v_call: TRBV18; cdr3_aa: CASSPAGNQETQYF; cdr3_nt: TGTGCCAGCTCACCGGCAGGGAACCAAGAGACCCAGTACTTC
cdr3_length: 15; j_call: TRBJ2-1; d_call: TRBD2; clone_size: NA; v_call: TRBV6-5; cdr3_aa: CASSTLAGGSHEQFF; cdr3_nt: TGTGCCAGCAGTACCCTAGCGGGGGGCAGCCATGAGCAGTTCTTC
cdr3_length: 16; j_call: TRBJ2-5; d_call: NA; clone_size: NA; v_call: TRBV10-1; cdr3_aa: CASSDPRGAKGETQYF; cdr3_nt: TGCGCCAGCAGTGACCCCAGGGGGGCGAAGGGAGAGACCCAGTACTTC
cdr3_length: 15; j_call: TRBJ1-1; d_call: TRBD1; clone_size: once; v_call: TRBV29-1; cdr3_aa: CSVVRWDRGYTEAFF; cdr3_nt: TGCAGCGTTGTTCGATGGGACAGGGGCTACACTGAAGCTTTCTTT
cdr3_length: 18; j_call: TRBJ2-7; d_call: TRBD1; clone_size: NA; v_call: TRBV27; cdr3_aa: CASSLTYPGTGTVYEQYF; cdr3_nt: TGTGCCAGCAGCCTAACGTATCCCGGGACAGGGACCGTATACGAGCAGTACTTC
cdr3_length: 15; j_call: TRBJ1-1; d_call: NA; clone_size: NA; v_call: TRBV5-6; cdr3_aa: CASSLRPGRNTEAFF; cdr3_nt: TGTGCCAGCAGCTTGCGACCAGGCCGGAACACTGAAGCTTTCTTT
cdr3_length: 13; j_call: TRBJ2-5; d_call: NA; clone_size: once; v_call: TRBV5-8; cdr3_aa: CASSFRVRETQYF; cdr3_nt: TGTGCCAGCAGCTTCCGGGTCCGGGAGACCCAGTACTTC
cdr3_length: 14; j_call: TRBJ1-2; d_call: TRBD1; clone_size: NA; v_call: TRBV4-3; cdr3_aa: CASRDTQGAGGYTF; cdr3_nt: TGCGCCAGCCGAGATACCCAGGGGGCTGGAGGCTACACCTTC
cdr3_length: 12; j_call: TRBJ2-7; d_call: NA; clone_size: NA; v_call: TRBV14; cdr3_aa: CASSQLPGQLYF; cdr3_nt: TGTGCCAGCAGCCAACTCCCCGGACAGTTATACTTC
cdr3_length: 12; j_call: TRBJ2-5; d_call: NA; clone_size: NA; v_call: TRBV28; cdr3_aa: CASSLFQETQYF; cdr3_nt: TGTGCCAGCAGTCTTTTCCAAGAGACCCAGTACTTC
cdr3_length: 14; j_call: TRBJ1-2; d_call: TRBD1; clone_size: NA; v_call: TRBV9; cdr3_aa: CASSVAGGRGGYTF; cdr3_nt: TGTGCCAGCAGCGTAGCAGGGGGGCGCGGCGGCTACACCTTC
cdr3_length: 13; j_call: TRBJ1-3; d_call: NA; clone_size: NA; v_call: TRBV27; cdr3_aa: CASSLNSGNTIYF; cdr3_nt: TGTGCCAGCAGTTTAAACAGCGGAAACACCATATATTTT
cdr3_length: 15; j_call: TRBJ2-7; d_call: NA; clone_size: NA; v_call: TRBV5-1; cdr3_aa: CASSLALGRPYEQYF; cdr3_nt: TGCGCCAGCAGCTTGGCCTTGGGGCGCCCCTACGAGCAGTACTTC
cdr3_length: 18; j_call: TRBJ1-1; d_call: NA; clone_size: NA; v_call: TRBV30; cdr3_aa: CAWSAIRVTGLGGTEAFF; cdr3_nt: TGTGCCTGGAGTGCTATAAGAGTTACGGGTCTCGGGGGGACTGAAGCTTTCTTT